This T cell receptor (beta chain) was sequenced for a study of CD8+ T cells in alopecia areata. Trimming stripped 2 bases from V and 0 bases from J, with 13 bases between. Per the germline V gene, CDR1 is GTSNPN and CDR2 is SVGIG (reference sequence). This CDR3 region has 15 residues. Study-level points and caveats: Many expanded lesional clones persisted in scalp and blood during tofacitinib. Tofacitinib significantly decreased scalp clonality and expanded CD8+ clones among top 100.

RNA, once extracted, was reverse transcribed into cDNA for use as the sequencing template. Repertoires were generated with immunoSEQ multiplex PCR, while TCRdb's copy carries only in-frame clones and drops some. The sample includes around 200,000 clones, roughly 53% seen only once; the top ten take over 9.5%. Noted treatment: oral pan-JAK inhibitor, 5-10 mg twice daily. As part of sample collection, lesional scalp punch biopsies and peripheral blood were taken from alopecia areata patients. This clone appeared a few times. Its matching antigen is unknown. This receptor was obtained from a human donor with alopecia areata. The material sequenced was CD8+ T cells sorted from blood, taken at week 24, from a patient treated with tofacitinib. The V call is TRBV30, the J call TRBJ1-1; TRBD1 is a possible D gene (5 bases). For the CDR3, the DNA is TGTGCCTGGAGTCAAGCTTCAGGGTTGAACACTGAAGCTTTCTTT. It is translated as CAWSQASGLNTEAFF.